The sequence of this T cell receptor beta chain was determined in a study of T cell repertoires in cytomegalovirus infection. This clonotype was counted many times. Its antigen is still unknown. One entry per CDR3 protein results from TCRdb running MiXCR on the reads. Here the sample spans around 170,000 distinct CDR3 sequences, 15% to 20% being singletons. The length of the CDR3 is 16 residues. The germline CDR1 and CDR2 sequences are SGHVS and FQNEAQ. The V and J ends lost 5 bases and 1 base respectively, with 12 bases between them. Whole-study results and caveats: Summed frequency of shared TCR beta families picked out CMV carriers who also had the relevant HLA.

This TCR was sampled from a human donor in good health (CMV status not recorded). Some clones in this sample may be carry-over from other donors' samples. Sample: CD8+ T cells from PBMCs. This chain connects TRBV7-8 to TRBJ2-6, with D perhaps matching TRBD2 (6 bases). CDR3 residues: CASSPLGGSGANVLTF. Here the CDR3 DNA reads TGTGCCAGCAGCCCCCTCGGAGGGTCTGGGGCCAACGTCCTGACTTTC.